This T cell receptor (beta chain) was sequenced in a study of yellow fever vaccine responses in identical twins (dated by TCRdb to the late 2010s). At the level of the whole study: In identical twins, the study followed T cell clones that responded to the vaccine with precision.

A note on this clonotype: Its antigen specificity is not known. No base quality information exists; no much larger clone differs at one position.

Broad study findings and their caveats: The authors reported that the T cell response to vaccination in identical twins appeared partly convergent and partly personalized.

From the germline V gene, CDR1 is KGHSH and CDR2 is LQKENI. Spanning cysteine to phenylalanine, the CDR3 consists of 17 amino acids. This entry keeps only the CDR3 DNA: 51 bases, framed from base 1. Trimming removed 3 bases from V and 1 base from J; the gene matches leave 7 bases unexplained. Receptors were amplified or captured by RT-PCR. TCRdb shows the sequencer as Illumina HiSeq 2500. TCRdb reprocessing: public reads trimmed at Q25 with fastp, clones called with MiXCR, in-frame beta chains kept. Every distinct CDR3 protein forms one entry, paired with its most common genes and DNA. A total of approximately 13,000 distinct CDR3 sequences appear in this sample, around 85% of them only once. The ten largest clonotypes hold over 0.6% of the sample.

This TCR derives from a woman younger than 30 who received the yellow fever vaccine. Donor details come from another sample of the same person, matched by shared clones. This sequence uses TRBV18 and TRBJ1-5, with 9 bases aligning to TRBD1. Source: T cells from blood (PBMCs), unsorted or a sorted subset (not recorded which), taken before or after yellow fever vaccination (not recorded which). The DNA reads as follows: TGTGCCAGCTCACCTACACAGGGGGCGTTGAGCAATCAGCCCCAGCATTTT. This encodes CASSPTQGALSNQPQHF.